This T cell receptor (beta chain) stems from a study of blood T cells in healthy people across ages. This clonotype turned up a few times. Its target is not known. Using a J-beta primer mix together with a sample-barcoded 5' primer, a second PCR was run for roughly 7 to 12 cycles. Every molecule of cDNA carried a tag from a template-switch adaptor with 12 random nucleotides. TCRdb analysed the 5' RACE reads with MiXCR anew, one entry per CDR3 protein. The data contain 650,000 to 900,000 distinct CDR3 sequences, about 59% of them singletons. Study findings and constraints: CMV infection status of these donors was not known. As age increased, TCR beta diversity per million T cells fell in a roughly linear fashion. More naive CD4+ cells and higher diversity were found in long-lived than in aged donors.

This clonotype originated in a man aged 30 to 39 in good health. Sequenced input: blood.

For the CDR3, the DNA is TGTGCCAGCAGCAGGAAGGGAGAATCTGAAGAGACCCAGTACTTC. Residues: CASSRKGESEETQYF. This chain joins TRBV9 and TRBJ2-5; TRBD2 is a possible D gene (5 bases). The CDR3 runs 15 residues. Germline CDR1 reads SGDLS; CDR2 reads YYNGEE. V lost 4 bases, J lost 3 bases, and 16 bases lay in between.